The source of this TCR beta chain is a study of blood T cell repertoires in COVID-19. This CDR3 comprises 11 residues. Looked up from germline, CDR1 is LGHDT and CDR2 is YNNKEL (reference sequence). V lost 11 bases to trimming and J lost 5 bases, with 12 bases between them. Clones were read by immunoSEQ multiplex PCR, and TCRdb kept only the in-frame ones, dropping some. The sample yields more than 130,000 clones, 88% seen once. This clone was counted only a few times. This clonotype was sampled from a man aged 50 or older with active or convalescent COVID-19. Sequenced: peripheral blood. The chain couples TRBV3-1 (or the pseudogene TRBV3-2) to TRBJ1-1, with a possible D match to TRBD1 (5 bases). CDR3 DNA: TGTGCCTGTCGGGGGGGGACTGAAGCTTTCTTT. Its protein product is CACRGGTEAFF.